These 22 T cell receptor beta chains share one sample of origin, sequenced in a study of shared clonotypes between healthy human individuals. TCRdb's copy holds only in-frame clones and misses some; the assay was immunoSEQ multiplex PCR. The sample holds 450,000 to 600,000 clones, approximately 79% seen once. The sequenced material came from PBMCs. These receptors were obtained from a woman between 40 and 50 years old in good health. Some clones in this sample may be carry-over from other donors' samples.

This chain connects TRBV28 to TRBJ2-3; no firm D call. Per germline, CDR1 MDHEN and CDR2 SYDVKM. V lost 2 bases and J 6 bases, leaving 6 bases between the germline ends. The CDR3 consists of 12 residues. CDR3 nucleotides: TGTGCCAGCAGTTTACCCGGGGATACGCAGTATTTT. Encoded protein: CASSLPGDTQYF.

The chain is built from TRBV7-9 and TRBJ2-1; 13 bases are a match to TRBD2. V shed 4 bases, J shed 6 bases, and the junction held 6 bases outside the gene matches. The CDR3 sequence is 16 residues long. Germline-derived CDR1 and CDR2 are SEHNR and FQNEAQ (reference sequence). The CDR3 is CASSSGLAGISNEQFF. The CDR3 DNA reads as TGTGCCAGCAGCTCGGGACTAGCGGGGATAAGCAATGAGCAGTTCTTC.

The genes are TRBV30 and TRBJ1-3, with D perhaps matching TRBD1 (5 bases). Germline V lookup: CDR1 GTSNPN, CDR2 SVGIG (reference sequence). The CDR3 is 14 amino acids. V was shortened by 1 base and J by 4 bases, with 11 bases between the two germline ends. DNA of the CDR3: TGTGCCTGGAGTGCGACAGCGTACGGAAACACCATATATTTT. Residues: CAWSATAYGNTIYF.

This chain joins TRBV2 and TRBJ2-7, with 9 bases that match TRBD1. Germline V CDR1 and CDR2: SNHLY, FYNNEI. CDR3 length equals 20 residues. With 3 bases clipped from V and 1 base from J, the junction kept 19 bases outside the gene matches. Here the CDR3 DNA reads TGTGCCAGCAGTGAGCCCTCTAGTCGGAGCCGGGACAGGGAGTCCTACGAGCAGTACTTC. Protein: CASSEPSSRSRDRESYEQYF.

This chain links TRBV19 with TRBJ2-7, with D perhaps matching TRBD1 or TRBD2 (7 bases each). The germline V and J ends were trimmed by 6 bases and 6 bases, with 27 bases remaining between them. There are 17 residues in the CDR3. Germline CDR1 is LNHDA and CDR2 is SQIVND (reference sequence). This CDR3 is CASSPRGSDRPDGEQYF. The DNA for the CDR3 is TGTGCCAGTAGCCCGCGGGGGTCGGACAGGCCAGATGGCGAGCAGTACTTC.

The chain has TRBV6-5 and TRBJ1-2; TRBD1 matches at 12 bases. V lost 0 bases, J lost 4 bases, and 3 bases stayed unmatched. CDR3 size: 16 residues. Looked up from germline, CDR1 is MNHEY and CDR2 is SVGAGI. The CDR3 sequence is CASSYSGTGGSYGYTF. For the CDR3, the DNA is TGTGCCAGCAGTTACTCCGGGACAGGGGGCAGCTATGGCTACACCTTC.

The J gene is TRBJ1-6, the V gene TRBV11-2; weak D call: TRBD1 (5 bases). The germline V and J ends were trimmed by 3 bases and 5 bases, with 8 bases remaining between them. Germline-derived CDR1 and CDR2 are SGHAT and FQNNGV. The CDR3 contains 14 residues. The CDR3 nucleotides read TGTGCCAGCAGCTTGGGACCGAATAATTCACCCCTCCACTTT. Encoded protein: CASSLGPNNSPLHF. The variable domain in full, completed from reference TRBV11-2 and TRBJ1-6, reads EAGVAQSPRYKIIEKRQSVAFWCNPISGHATLYWYQQILGQGPKLLIQFQNNGVVDDSQLPKDRFSAERLKGVDSTLKIQPAKLEDSAVYLCASSLGPNNSPLHFGNGTRLTVT.

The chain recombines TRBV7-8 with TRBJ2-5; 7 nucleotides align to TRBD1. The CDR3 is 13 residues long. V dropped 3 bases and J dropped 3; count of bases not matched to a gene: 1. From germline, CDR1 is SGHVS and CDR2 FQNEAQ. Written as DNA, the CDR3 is TGTGCCAGCAGCTTCGACAGGGAAGAGACCCAGTACTTC. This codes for CASSFDREETQYF.

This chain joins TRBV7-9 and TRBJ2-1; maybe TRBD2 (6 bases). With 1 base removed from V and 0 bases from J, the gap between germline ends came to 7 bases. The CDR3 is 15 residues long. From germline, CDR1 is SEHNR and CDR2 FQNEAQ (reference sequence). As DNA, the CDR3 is TGTGCCAGCAGCTTAGTCGGGAGCTCCTACAATGAGCAGTTCTTC. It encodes CASSLVGSSYNEQFF.

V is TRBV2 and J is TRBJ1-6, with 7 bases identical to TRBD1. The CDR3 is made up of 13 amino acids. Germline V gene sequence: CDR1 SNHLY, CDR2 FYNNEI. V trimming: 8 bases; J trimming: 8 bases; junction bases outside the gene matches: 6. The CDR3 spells CASGRQGDSPLHF. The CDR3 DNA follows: TGTGCCAGCGGCCGACAGGGAGATTCACCCCTCCACTTT.

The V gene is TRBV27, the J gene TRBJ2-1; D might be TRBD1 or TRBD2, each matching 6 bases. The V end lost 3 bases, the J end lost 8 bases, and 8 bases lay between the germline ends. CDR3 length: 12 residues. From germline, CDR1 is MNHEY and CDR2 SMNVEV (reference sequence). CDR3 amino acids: CASSFGGYEQFF. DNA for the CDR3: TGTGCCAGCAGTTTCGGGGGCTATGAGCAGTTCTTC.

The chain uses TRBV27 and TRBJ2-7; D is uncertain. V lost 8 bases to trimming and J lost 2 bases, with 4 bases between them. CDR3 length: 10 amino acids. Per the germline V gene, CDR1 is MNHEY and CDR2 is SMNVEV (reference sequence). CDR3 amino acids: CASGTYEQYF. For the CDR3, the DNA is TGTGCCAGCGGAACCTACGAGCAGTACTTC.

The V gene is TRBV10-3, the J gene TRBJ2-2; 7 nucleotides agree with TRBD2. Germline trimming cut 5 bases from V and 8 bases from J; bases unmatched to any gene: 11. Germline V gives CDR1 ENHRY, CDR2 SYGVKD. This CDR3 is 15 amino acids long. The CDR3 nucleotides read TGTGCCATCAGTTCCGTCCCGGCGGGAGAGGGGGAGCTGTTTTTT. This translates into CAISSVPAGEGELFF.

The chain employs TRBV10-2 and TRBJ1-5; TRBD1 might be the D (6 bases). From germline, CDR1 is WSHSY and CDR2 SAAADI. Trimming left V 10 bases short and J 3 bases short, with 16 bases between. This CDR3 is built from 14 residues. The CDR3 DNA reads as TGCGCCACTCAGTTCGGGGGGCTCAATCAGCCCCAGCATTTT. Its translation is CATQFGGLNQPQHF.

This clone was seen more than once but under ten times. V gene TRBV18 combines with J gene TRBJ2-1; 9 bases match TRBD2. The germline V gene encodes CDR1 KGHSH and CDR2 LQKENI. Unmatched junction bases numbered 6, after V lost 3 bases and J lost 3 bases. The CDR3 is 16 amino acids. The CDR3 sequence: CASSPQTSGFYNEQFF. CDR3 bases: TGTGCCAGCTCACCCCAGACTAGCGGTTTCTACAATGAGCAGTTCTTC.

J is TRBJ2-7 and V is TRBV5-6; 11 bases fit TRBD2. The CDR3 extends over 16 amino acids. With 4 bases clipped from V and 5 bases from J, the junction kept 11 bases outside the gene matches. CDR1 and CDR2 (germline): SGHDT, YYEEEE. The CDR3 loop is CASSGGLAAFWNEQYF. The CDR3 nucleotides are TGTGCCAGCAGCGGGGGACTAGCGGCGTTTTGGAACGAGCAGTACTTC.

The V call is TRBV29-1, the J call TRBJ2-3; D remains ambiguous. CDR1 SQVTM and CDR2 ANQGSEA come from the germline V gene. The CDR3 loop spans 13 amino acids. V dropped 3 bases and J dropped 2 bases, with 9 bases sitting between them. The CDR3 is CSVDGAITDTQYF. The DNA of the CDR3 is TGCAGCGTTGATGGCGCGATCACAGATACGCAGTATTTT.

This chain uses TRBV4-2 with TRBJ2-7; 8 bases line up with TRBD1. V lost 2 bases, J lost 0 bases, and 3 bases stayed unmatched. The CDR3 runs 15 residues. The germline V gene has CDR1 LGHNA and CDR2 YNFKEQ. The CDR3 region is CASSQRTGSSYEQYF. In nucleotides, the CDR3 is TGTGCCAGCAGCCAAAGGACAGGGAGCTCCTACGAGCAGTACTTC.

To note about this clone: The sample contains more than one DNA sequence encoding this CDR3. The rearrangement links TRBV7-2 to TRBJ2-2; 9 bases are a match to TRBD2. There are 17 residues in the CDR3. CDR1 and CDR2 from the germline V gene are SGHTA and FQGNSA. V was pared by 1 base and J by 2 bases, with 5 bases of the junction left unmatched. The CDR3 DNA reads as TGTGCCAGCAGCTTAGGGCGGGGACTAGCAAACACCGGGGAGCTGTTTTTT. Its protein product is CASSLGRGLANTGELFF.

CDR3 coding DNA: TGTGCCAGCAGCGCCCGGGGGGCCCCGAGTGAGGAGACCCAGTACTTC. Protein product: CASSARGAPSEETQYF. The V call is TRBV7-8, the J call TRBJ2-5, with a tentative D call TRBD2 (7 bases). This CDR3 contains 16 residues. V lost 5 bases to trimming and J lost 5 bases, with 21 bases between them. Germline assignment: CDR1 SGHVS and CDR2 FQNEAQ.

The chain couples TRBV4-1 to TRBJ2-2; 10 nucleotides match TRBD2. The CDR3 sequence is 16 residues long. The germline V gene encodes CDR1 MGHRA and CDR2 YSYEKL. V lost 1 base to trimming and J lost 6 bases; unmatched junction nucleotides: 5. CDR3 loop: CASSQVGLAIPGELFF. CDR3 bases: TGCGCCAGCAGCCAAGTGGGACTAGCGATTCCCGGGGAGCTGTTTTTT.

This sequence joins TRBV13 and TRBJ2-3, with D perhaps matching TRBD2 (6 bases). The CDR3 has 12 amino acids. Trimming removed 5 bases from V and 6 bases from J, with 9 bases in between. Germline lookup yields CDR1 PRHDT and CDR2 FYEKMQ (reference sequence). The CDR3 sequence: CASSRRGDTQYF. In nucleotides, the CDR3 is TGTGCCAGCAGCCGCCGGGGGGATACGCAGTATTTT.